This T cell receptor beta chain was captured by sequencing in a study of T cell changes during pregnancy in multiple sclerosis (dated by TCRdb to about 2019). In the study overall: The study examined how the T cell repertoire changed over the course of pregnancy in women with multiple sclerosis.

This clone was seen once. Its target antigen remains unknown. No per-base quality is available; no much larger clone lies one base away. The library was prepared using the immunoSEQ multiplex PCR assay. Imported from immuneACCESS, the table was reduced by TCRdb to in-frame sequences with V and J called. These copies leave out some clones; in studies compared against another copy, an unresolved V gene accounts for under half, and the cause of the remainder is not known. The table for this sample lists tens of thousands of clones; approximately 90% of them were counted only once. The ten largest clonotypes hold less than 0.2% of the sample. The CDR1 and CDR2 encoded by the germline V gene are SNHLY and FYNNEI. V loses 3 bases at its end and J loses 4 bases; junction bases beyond the gene matches: 8. The CDR3 has 15 amino acids, counting the end cysteine and phenylalanine. CDR3 DNA is the only sequence kept; it has 45 bases, read in frame from the first base.

This chain joins TRBV2 to TRBJ2-7, with TRBD1 matching 8 junction bases. The clonotype was recovered from a female donor in good health, enrolled as a control in a pregnancy study. Source: CD4+ T cells from peripheral blood mononuclear cells, taken after pregnancy. The CDR3 protein: CASSDIGQGGYEQYF. In nucleotide form, the sequence is TGTGCCAGCAGTGATATCGGACAGGGAGGTTACGAGCAGTACTTC.